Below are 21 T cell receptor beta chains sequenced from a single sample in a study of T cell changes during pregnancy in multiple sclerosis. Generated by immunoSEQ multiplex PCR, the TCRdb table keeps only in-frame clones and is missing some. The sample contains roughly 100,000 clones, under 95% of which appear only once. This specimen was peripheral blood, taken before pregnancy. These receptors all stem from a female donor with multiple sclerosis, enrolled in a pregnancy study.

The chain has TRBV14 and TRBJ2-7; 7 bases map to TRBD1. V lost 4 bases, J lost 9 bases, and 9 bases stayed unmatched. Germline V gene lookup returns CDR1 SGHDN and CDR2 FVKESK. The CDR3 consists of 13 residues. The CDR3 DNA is TGTGCCAGCAGCCTGCAAGTTGACAGGGTGCAGTACTTC. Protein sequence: CASSLQVDRVQYF.

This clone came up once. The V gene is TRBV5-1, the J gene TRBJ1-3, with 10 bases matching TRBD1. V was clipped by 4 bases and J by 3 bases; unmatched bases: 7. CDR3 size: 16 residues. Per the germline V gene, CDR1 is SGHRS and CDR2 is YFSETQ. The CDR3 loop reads CASSPGQGKGGNTIYF. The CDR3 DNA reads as TGCGCCAGCAGCCCGGGACAGGGGAAGGGTGGAAACACCATATATTTT.

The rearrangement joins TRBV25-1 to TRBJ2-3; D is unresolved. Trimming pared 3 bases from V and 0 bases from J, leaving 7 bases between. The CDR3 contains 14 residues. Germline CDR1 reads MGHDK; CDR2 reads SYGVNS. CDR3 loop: CASSESRSTDTQYF. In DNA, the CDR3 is TGTGCCAGCAGTGAGTCCAGGAGCACAGATACGCAGTATTTT.

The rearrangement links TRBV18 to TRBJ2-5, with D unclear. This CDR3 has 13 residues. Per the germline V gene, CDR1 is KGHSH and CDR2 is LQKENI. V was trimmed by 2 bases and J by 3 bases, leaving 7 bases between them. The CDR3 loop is CASSPYSKETQYF. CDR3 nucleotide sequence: TGTGCCAGCTCACCATACAGTAAAGAGACCCAGTACTTC.

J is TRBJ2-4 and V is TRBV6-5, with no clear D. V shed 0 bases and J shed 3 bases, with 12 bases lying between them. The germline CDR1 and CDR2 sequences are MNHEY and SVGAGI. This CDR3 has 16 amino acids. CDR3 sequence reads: CASSYSSQRGKNIQYF. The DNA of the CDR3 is TGTGCCAGCAGTTACTCTTCCCAAAGAGGCAAAAACATTCAGTACTTC.

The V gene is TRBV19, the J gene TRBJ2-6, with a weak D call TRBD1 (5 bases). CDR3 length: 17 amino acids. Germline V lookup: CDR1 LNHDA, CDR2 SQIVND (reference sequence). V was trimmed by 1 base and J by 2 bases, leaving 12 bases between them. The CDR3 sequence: CASSIAQGVPGANVLTF. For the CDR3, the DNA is TGTGCCAGTAGTATAGCCCAGGGTGTGCCTGGGGCCAACGTCCTGACTTTC.

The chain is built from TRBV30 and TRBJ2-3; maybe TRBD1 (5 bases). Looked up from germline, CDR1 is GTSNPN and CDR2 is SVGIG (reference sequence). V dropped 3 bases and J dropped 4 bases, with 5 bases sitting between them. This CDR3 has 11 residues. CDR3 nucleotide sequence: TGTGCCTGGAGACAGGCAGATACGCAGTATTTT. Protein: CAWRQADTQYF.

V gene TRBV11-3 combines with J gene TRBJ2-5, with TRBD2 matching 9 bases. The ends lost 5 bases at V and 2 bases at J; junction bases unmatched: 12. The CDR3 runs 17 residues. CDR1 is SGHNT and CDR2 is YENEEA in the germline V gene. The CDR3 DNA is TGTGCCAGCAGCCCCGGTGTAGCGGGGGCCGATCAAGAGACCCAGTACTTC. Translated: CASSPGVAGADQETQYF.

The DNA for the CDR3 is TGTGCCAGCAGCCATGGGACTAGCGAGCAGTACTTC. It yields the protein CASSHGTSEQYF. This chain connects TRBV5-3 to TRBJ2-7; 8 bases map to TRBD2. TRBV5-3 falls under the ORF class, with uncertain function. V gave up 8 bases and J gave up 6 bases; unmatched junction bases: 7. This CDR3 has 12 residues.

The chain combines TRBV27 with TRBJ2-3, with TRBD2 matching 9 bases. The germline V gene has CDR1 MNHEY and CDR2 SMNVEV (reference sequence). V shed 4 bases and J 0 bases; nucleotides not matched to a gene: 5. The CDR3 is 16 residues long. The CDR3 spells CASSSPTSGSTDTQYF. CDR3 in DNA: TGTGCCAGCAGTTCCCCGACTAGCGGTAGCACAGATACGCAGTATTTT.

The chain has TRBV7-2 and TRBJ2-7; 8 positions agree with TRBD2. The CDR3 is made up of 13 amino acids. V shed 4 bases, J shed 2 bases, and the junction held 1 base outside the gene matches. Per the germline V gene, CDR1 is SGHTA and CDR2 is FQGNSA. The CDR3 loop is CASSSGGAYEQYF. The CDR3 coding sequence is TGTGCCAGCAGCTCCGGGGGGGCCTACGAGCAGTACTTC.

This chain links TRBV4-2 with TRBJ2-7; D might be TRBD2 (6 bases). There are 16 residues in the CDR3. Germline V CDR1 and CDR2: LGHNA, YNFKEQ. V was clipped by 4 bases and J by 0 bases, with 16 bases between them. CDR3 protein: CASSLGNPDYSYEQYF. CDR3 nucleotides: TGTGCCAGCAGCCTGGGAAACCCGGACTACTCCTACGAGCAGTACTTC.

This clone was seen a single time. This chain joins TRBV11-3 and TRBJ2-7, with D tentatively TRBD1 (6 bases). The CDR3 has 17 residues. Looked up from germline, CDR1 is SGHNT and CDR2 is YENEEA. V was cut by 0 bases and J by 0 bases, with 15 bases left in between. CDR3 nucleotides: TGTGCCAGCAGCTTAGAGGGCCCAGGGGCTTTCTCCTACGAGCAGTACTTC. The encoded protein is CASSLEGPGAFSYEQYF. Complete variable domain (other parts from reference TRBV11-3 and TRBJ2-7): EAGVVQSPRYKIIEKKQPVAFWCNPISGHNTLYWYLQNLGQGPELLIRYENEEAVDDSQLPKDRFSAERLKGVDSTLKIQPAELGDSAVYLCASSLEGPGAFSYEQYFGPGTRLTVT.

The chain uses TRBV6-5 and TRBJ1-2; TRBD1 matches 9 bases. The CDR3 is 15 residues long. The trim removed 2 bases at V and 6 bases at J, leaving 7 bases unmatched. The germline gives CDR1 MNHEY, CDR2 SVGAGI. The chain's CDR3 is CASSYRPRTGDGYTF. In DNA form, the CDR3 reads TGTGCCAGCAGTTACCGGCCGCGGACAGGGGATGGCTACACCTTC.

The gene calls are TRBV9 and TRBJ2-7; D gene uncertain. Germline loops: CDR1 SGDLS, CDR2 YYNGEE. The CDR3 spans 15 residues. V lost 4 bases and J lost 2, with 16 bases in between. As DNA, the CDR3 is TGTGCCAGCAGCACCGCAGACTCTATTCCCTACGAGCAGTACTTC. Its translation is CASSTADSIPYEQYF.

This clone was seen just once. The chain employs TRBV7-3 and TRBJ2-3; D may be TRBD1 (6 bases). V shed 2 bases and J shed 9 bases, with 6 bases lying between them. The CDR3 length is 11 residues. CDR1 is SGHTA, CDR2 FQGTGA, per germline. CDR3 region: CASSLGQTQYF. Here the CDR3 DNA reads TGTGCCAGCAGCTTAGGACAGACGCAGTATTTT.

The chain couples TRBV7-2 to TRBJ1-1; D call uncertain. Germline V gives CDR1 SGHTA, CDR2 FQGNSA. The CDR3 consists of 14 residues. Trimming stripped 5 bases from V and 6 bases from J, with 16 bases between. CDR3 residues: CASSPERVDAEAFF. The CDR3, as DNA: TGTGCCAGCAGCCCCGAGCGAGTTGACGCTGAAGCTTTCTTT.

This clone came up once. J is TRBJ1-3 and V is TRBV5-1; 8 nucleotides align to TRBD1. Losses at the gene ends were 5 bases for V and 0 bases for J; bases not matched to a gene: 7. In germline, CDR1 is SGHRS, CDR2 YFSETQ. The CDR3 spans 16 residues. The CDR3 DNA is TGCGCCAGCAGTCGAGGGACAGGAAACTCTGGAAACACCATATATTTT. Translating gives CASSRGTGNSGNTIYF.

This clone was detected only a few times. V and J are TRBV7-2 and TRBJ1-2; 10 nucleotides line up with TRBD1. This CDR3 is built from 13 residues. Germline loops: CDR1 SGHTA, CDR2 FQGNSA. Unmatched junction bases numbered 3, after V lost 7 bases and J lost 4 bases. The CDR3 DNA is TGTGCCAGCAACCGGGACAGGGGCTATGGCTACACCTTC. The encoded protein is CASNRDRGYGYTF.

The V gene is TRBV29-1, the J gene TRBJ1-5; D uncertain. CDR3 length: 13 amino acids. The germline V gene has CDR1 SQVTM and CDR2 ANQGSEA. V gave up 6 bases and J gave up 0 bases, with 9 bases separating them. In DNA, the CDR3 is TGCAGCGTCCGGGAGGATAGCAATCAGCCCCAGCATTTT. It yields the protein CSVREDSNQPQHF.

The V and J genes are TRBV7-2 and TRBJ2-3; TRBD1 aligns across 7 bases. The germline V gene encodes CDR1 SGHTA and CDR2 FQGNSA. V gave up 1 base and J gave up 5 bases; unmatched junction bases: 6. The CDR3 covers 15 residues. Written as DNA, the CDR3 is TGTGCCAGCAGCTTAGGTTGGGACAGCGGAGATACGCAGTATTTT. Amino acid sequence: CASSLGWDSGDTQYF.